These T cell receptor beta chains were read from a single sample in a study of T-cell memory formation after mild COVID-19. TCRdb processed the 5' RACE reads anew with MiXCR; each CDR3 protein has one entry. The table lists 200,000 or so distinct CDR3 sequences, roughly 16% of them singletons. Input material: PBMCs or a T cell subset sorted from them (not recorded which). Source of these receptors: an adult woman who had mild COVID-19 (a few samples of this study predate the infection). Cell type and time point are not known. Both conserved end residues are part of each CDR3. A D gene is named only where the DNA matches it firmly. Clone size is given for some rows only: seen once, a few or many times, or a class if the clone is expanded.

J gene: TRBJ1-1; D gene: TRBD1; V gene: TRBV18; clone size: .; CDR3 DNA: TGTGCCAGCTCACCGTACAGGGGCGAGGACACTGAAGCTTTCTTT; CDR3 protein: CASSPYRGEDTEAFF
J gene: TRBJ1-5; D gene: .; V gene: TRBV29-1; clone size: .; CDR3 DNA: TGCAGCGTTGGTTCCAGGAGCAATCAGCCCCAGCATTTT; CDR3 protein: CSVGSRSNQPQHF
J gene: TRBJ2-3; D gene: TRBD2; V gene: TRBV4-1; clone size: .; CDR3 DNA: TGCGCCAGCAGCCAACCAGCGGGACTAGCGGTAGGACGCCGCACAGATACGCAGTATTTT; CDR3 protein: CASSQPAGLAVGRRTDTQYF
J gene: TRBJ2-3; D gene: .; V gene: TRBV7-8; clone size: .; CDR3 DNA: TGTGCCAGCAGCCCAAGGGTGACAAGCACAGATACGCAGTATTTT; CDR3 protein: CASSPRVTSTDTQYF
J gene: TRBJ2-1; D gene: .; V gene: TRBV7-2; clone size: .; CDR3 DNA: TGTGCCAGCAGCCTTTTCTCTAGCGACTACAATGAGCAGTTCTTC; CDR3 protein: CASSLFSSDYNEQFF
J gene: TRBJ2-4; D gene: TRBD2; V gene: TRBV6-2/TRBV6-3; clone size: .; CDR3 DNA: TGTGCCAGCAGCCGCCGAGCGGGAGGGGACCTCGCCAAAAACATTCAGTACTTC; CDR3 protein: CASSRRAGGDLAKNIQYF
J gene: TRBJ2-3; D gene: .; V gene: TRBV12-5; clone size: .; CDR3 DNA: TGTGCTAGTGGTTTGGGAGCCAAAAGCGGCCTGCAAGCAGATACGCAGTATTTT; CDR3 protein: CASGLGAKSGLQADTQYF
J gene: TRBJ2-7; D gene: TRBD1; V gene: TRBV19; clone size: .; CDR3 DNA: TGTGCCAGTAGTATAAGGGGGCGAGCCCTAGAGCAGTACTTC; CDR3 protein: CASSIRGRALEQYF
J gene: TRBJ2-7; D gene: .; V gene: TRBV29-1; clone size: few; CDR3 DNA: TGCAGCGTCTCAAGGGGCAGTTACGAGCAGTACTTC; CDR3 protein: CSVSRGSYEQYF
J gene: TRBJ2-2; D gene: TRBD1; V gene: TRBV2; clone size: few; CDR3 DNA: TGTGCCAGCAGTCGACAGGGGTACGCCGGGGAGCTGTTTTTT; CDR3 protein: CASSRQGYAGELFF
J gene: TRBJ2-3; D gene: .; V gene: TRBV2; clone size: few; CDR3 DNA: TGTGCCAGCAGTAGGGGGTCCCCCGCAGATACGCAGTATTTT; CDR3 protein: CASSRGSPADTQYF
J gene: TRBJ1-2; D gene: TRBD1; V gene: TRBV20-1; clone size: .; CDR3 DNA: TGCAGTGCTAGAAGTCATGTAGGACAGGGGGCGCGCGGCTACACCTTC; CDR3 protein: CSARSHVGQGARGYTF
J gene: TRBJ2-7; D gene: .; V gene: TRBV20-1; clone size: .; CDR3 DNA: TGCAGTGCTAGATTCCCAGGGATAACCTACGAGCAGTACTTC; CDR3 protein: CSARFPGITYEQYF
J gene: TRBJ2-1; D gene: .; V gene: TRBV5-6; clone size: few; CDR3 DNA: TGTGCCAGCAGCCCGGACTGGAGAGGTGTTAGCTCCTACAATGAGCAGTTCTTC; CDR3 protein: CASSPDWRGVSSYNEQFF
J gene: TRBJ1-1; D gene: .; V gene: TRBV10-3; clone size: few; CDR3 DNA: TGTGCCATCAGTGGGGGGACAATGAACACTGAAGCTTTCTTT; CDR3 protein: CAISGGTMNTEAFF
J gene: TRBJ2-1; D gene: TRBD2; V gene: TRBV11-2; clone size: .; CDR3 DNA: TGTGCCAGCAGCCCACAACTAGCGCTTAGCTCCTACAATGAGCAGTTCTTC; CDR3 protein: CASSPQLALSSYNEQFF
J gene: TRBJ2-5; D gene: .; V gene: TRBV7-9; clone size: many; CDR3 DNA: TGTGCCAGCAGGGAACAAGGGGGATCAAAGACCCAGTACTTC; CDR3 protein: CASREQGGSKTQYF
J gene: TRBJ1-1; D gene: TRBD1; V gene: TRBV7-9; clone size: .; CDR3 DNA: TGTGCCAGCAGCCCCCACGGGGGGGGACAGGGGGAATTCTTT; CDR3 protein: CASSPHGGGQGEFF
J gene: TRBJ2-5; D gene: TRBD2; V gene: TRBV10-3; clone size: few; CDR3 DNA: TGTGCCATCAGTGAGGGACTAGCGGGATTGGAGACCCAGTACTTC; CDR3 protein: CAISEGLAGLETQYF
J gene: TRBJ2-7; D gene: .; V gene: TRBV6-5; clone size: .; CDR3 DNA: TGTGCCAGCGGATACTACGAGCAGTACTTC; CDR3 protein: CASGYYEQYF
J gene: TRBJ2-7; D gene: TRBD1; V gene: TRBV20-1; clone size: many; CDR3 DNA: TGCAGTGCTAGGAATAGGGACAGGAGCTCCTACGAGCAGTACTTC; CDR3 protein: CSARNRDRSSYEQYF
J gene: TRBJ1-1; D gene: .; V gene: TRBV19; clone size: .; CDR3 DNA: TGTGCCAGTAGGTACGGGACAAGTAACACTGAAGCTTTCTTT; CDR3 protein: CASRYGTSNTEAFF
J gene: TRBJ1-1; D gene: .; V gene: TRBV5-1; clone size: few; CDR3 DNA: TGCGCCAGCAGCTTTGGCCCGGCGGGGAAGAACACTGAAGCTTTCTTT; CDR3 protein: CASSFGPAGKNTEAFF
J gene: TRBJ2-1; D gene: .; V gene: TRBV20-1; clone size: many; CDR3 DNA: TGCAGTGCTAGAGCGAGAAACAGTTACAATGAGCAGTTCTTC; CDR3 protein: CSARARNSYNEQFF
J gene: TRBJ2-7; D gene: .; V gene: TRBV20-1; clone size: .; CDR3 DNA: TGCAGTGCTAGACTCCAGGGGACTACTCTGAGTGAGCAGTACTTC; CDR3 protein: CSARLQGTTLSEQYF
J gene: TRBJ1-6; D gene: .; V gene: TRBV6-5; clone size: few; CDR3 DNA: TGTGCCAGCAGCGCCCCAGGCTTCGATTCACCCCTCCACTTT; CDR3 protein: CASSAPGFDSPLHF
J gene: TRBJ2-1; D gene: .; V gene: TRBV5-5; clone size: medium-sized; CDR3 DNA: TGTGCCAGCAGCTTCTTTAGGCAGGGGCGCGACAATGAGCAGTTCTTC; CDR3 protein: CASSFFRQGRDNEQFF
J gene: TRBJ2-1; D gene: .; V gene: TRBV29-1; clone size: .; CDR3 DNA: TGCAGCGTTCTGAGGCAAGCCCGCGGGGATGAGCAGTTCTTC; CDR3 protein: CSVLRQARGDEQFF
J gene: TRBJ2-1; D gene: .; V gene: TRBV19; clone size: few; CDR3 DNA: TGTGCCAGTAGTATTCGGGGGAGCTCCTACAATGAGCAGTTCTTC; CDR3 protein: CASSIRGSSYNEQFF
J gene: TRBJ2-1; D gene: TRBD2; V gene: TRBV4-3; clone size: many; CDR3 DNA: TGCGCCAGCAGCCAAGATTGGCGGACTAGCTTCAATGAGCAGTTCTTC; CDR3 protein: CASSQDWRTSFNEQFF
J gene: TRBJ1-2; D gene: .; V gene: TRBV12-3/TRBV12-4; clone size: .; CDR3 DNA: TGTGCCAGCAGCCCCAACTATGGCTACACCTTC; CDR3 protein: CASSPNYGYTF
J gene: TRBJ1-2; D gene: .; V gene: TRBV25-1; clone size: few; CDR3 DNA: TGTGCCAGCAGTGGGGCCTCAGGGAACTATGGCTACACCTTC; CDR3 protein: CASSGASGNYGYTF
J gene: TRBJ2-3; D gene: .; V gene: TRBV7-9; clone size: .; CDR3 DNA: TGTGCCAGCAGCTTAGCGAGGGGGGCAGGGACAATGCATACGCAGTATTTT; CDR3 protein: CASSLARGAGTMHTQYF
J gene: TRBJ1-5; D gene: .; V gene: TRBV18; clone size: few; CDR3 DNA: TGTGCCAGCTCACCACAGGGGGATCAGCCCCAGCATTTT; CDR3 protein: CASSPQGDQPQHF
J gene: TRBJ1-5; D gene: .; V gene: TRBV20-1; clone size: few; CDR3 DNA: TGCAGTGCTTCCCAGACTTATAGCAATCAGCCCCAGCATTTT; CDR3 protein: CSASQTYSNQPQHF
J gene: TRBJ2-7; D gene: TRBD2; V gene: TRBV12-3/TRBV12-4; clone size: few; CDR3 DNA: TGTGCCAGCACCGGAGGGAGCGGGGGGCGGTACGAGCAGTACTTC; CDR3 protein: CASTGGSGGRYEQYF
J gene: TRBJ1-6; D gene: .; V gene: TRBV20-1; clone size: few; CDR3 DNA: TGCAGTGCTAGGGCACAGGGAAATTCACCCCTCCACTTT; CDR3 protein: CSARAQGNSPLHF
J gene: TRBJ1-1; D gene: .; V gene: TRBV7-2; clone size: .; CDR3 DNA: TGTGCCAGCAGCTTAGTAGCCCAGGGGTATAGTGAAGCTTTCTTT; CDR3 protein: CASSLVAQGYSEAFF
J gene: TRBJ1-1; D gene: .; V gene: TRBV5-1; clone size: .; CDR3 DNA: TGCGCCAGCAGCTTTAATTGGGTGAACACTGAAGCTTTCTTT; CDR3 protein: CASSFNWVNTEAFF
J gene: TRBJ2-3; D gene: .; V gene: TRBV3-1; clone size: .; CDR3 DNA: TGTGCCAGCAGCCGAATTCCCGGGACGCTAATCGGGGGAGATACGCAGTATTTT; CDR3 protein: CASSRIPGTLIGGDTQYF
J gene: TRBJ1-2; D gene: .; V gene: TRBV14; clone size: few; CDR3 DNA: TGTGCCAGCAGCCAAGTCTGGGAGGATTCAAATCTCTATGGCTACACCTTC; CDR3 protein: CASSQVWEDSNLYGYTF
J gene: TRBJ2-1; D gene: TRBD2; V gene: TRBV12-3/TRBV12-4; clone size: .; CDR3 DNA: TGTGCCAGCCGGACTAGCGGGAGTTACAATGAGCAGTTCTTC; CDR3 protein: CASRTSGSYNEQFF
J gene: TRBJ2-2; D gene: TRBD1; V gene: TRBV5-1; clone size: .; CDR3 DNA: TGCGCCAGCCGACAGGGGACGAACACCGGGGAGCTGTTTTTT; CDR3 protein: CASRQGTNTGELFF
J gene: TRBJ2-1; D gene: .; V gene: TRBV5-1; clone size: .; CDR3 DNA: TGCGCCAGCAGCCGGGTACAGGGTCCCCCCGATGAGCAGTTCTTC; CDR3 protein: CASSRVQGPPDEQFF
J gene: TRBJ1-1; D gene: .; V gene: TRBV6-5; clone size: .; CDR3 DNA: TGTGCCAGCAGTCAGATTGGTGTACAGGGGAACACTGAAGCTTTCTTT; CDR3 protein: CASSQIGVQGNTEAFF
J gene: TRBJ2-3; D gene: TRBD2; V gene: TRBV5-1; clone size: .; CDR3 DNA: TGCGCCAGCAGCTTATTGGGGGGGGGCACAGATACGCAGTATTTT; CDR3 protein: CASSLLGGGTDTQYF
J gene: TRBJ2-1; D gene: .; V gene: TRBV7-3; clone size: .; CDR3 DNA: TGTGCCAGCAGCCTTACCTCTGACAATGAGCAGTTCTTC; CDR3 protein: CASSLTSDNEQFF
J gene: TRBJ1-4; D gene: TRBD1; V gene: TRBV7-2; clone size: few; CDR3 DNA: TGTGCCAGCAGCTTAGGGAGGGACAGGGGATATAATGAAAAACTGTTTTTT; CDR3 protein: CASSLGRDRGYNEKLFF